This TCR beta chain was sequenced during a study of Graves' ophthalmopathy and Graves' hyperthyroidism (dated by TCRdb to the late 2010s). Study-level background: Peripheral blood samples were taken at the time of initial diagnosis, before any treatment was given. The study used signatures of the TCR beta repertoire to tell Graves' ophthalmopathy apart from Graves' hyperthyroidism and to predict which patients would progress to ophthalmopathy. In total, under 150 blood samples were TCR-sequenced: 43 ophthalmopathy, approximately 80 hyperthyroidism and about 17 hyperthyroidism-to-ophthalmopathy patients. To explore V-J signatures that distinguish ophthalmopathy from hyperthyroidism, a discovery set of around 100 patients was enrolled, made up of more than 40 with ophthalmopathy and under 65 with stable hyperthyroidism. An independent validation cohort was composed of around 19 hyperthyroidism patients and around 16 patients who later progressed from hyperthyroidism to ophthalmopathy. In over five hyperthyroidism patients, the T-cell repertoires found in thyroid tissue were compared with those found in blood. Once sampling was done, hyperthyroidism patients were given methimazole at a starting dose of 30 mg daily, while ophthalmopathy patients were given high-dose intravenous methylprednisolone. Summary of the overall study and its limitations: No statistical method was used to predetermine the sample size, and group allocation was not hidden from the investigators. Most of the expanded thyroid clonotypes with a frequency above 0.001 were also detected in blood, and it was suggested that the thyroid immune response may be reflected by blood repertoires. In validation, the model predicted ophthalmopathy progression with about 64% sensitivity and roughly 72% specificity; roughly 12 predicted patients were CT-confirmed with GO in a median of about 7.1 months. In cross-validation, the 13-signature model distinguished ophthalmopathy from stable hyperthyroidism with around 90% sensitivity and roughly 81% specificity, while in the test set the corresponding values were about 80% and 75%.

The ophthalmopathy patients had moderately to severely active disease, with a Clinical Activity Score of 3 or higher, a NOSPECS grade of 4 or higher, and a disease duration of less than 3 months. Patients with other autoimmune diseases, uncontrolled infections, pregnancy or lactation were excluded. Diagnosis was based on clinical symptoms, serum thyroxine, TRAb, thyroid ultrasound and orbital computed tomography. Ficoll-Paque density gradient centrifugation was used to isolate PBMCs from around 10 ml of fresh peripheral blood. Trizol reagent was used to extract the total RNA, and its quality was then checked on an Agilent 2100 Bioanalyzer. Of note for this clonotype: The antigen it recognizes is unknown. No clone much larger than this one lies a single base away; base qualities are absent.

For repertoire sequencing, TCR beta CDR3 regions were amplified from RNA transcripts. The first round was an RT-PCR using HTBI primers with the Qiagen OneStep RT-PCR kit, and this first round was followed by a second-round multiplex PCR, then size selection and purification. Sequencing of the libraries was carried out on an Illumina HiSeq2000 in paired-end mode with 100 bp reads. The original methods were these. SOAPnuke was used for read processing, and reads with adapters, uncalled bases, a mean Phred below 15, or no exact constant-primer or identifier match were discarded. COPE v1.2.5 was used to merge the high-quality paired reads. Each unique nucleotide sequence was treated as a clonotype, and MiTCR v1.1 was used to align the clonotypes to the IMGT TRB V, D and J references. Analysis was restricted to V-J combinations with a frequency above 0.0001, which covered roughly 99% of repertoires. For each V-J combination, a TCR clonal expansion and chaos score was defined as F50 clonal expansion divided by the chaos observed in the TCRdist matrix. Welch's t-statistics and random forest were used to reduce the features to some 13 V-J combinations, which were then used as input to a naive Bayes classifier. The similarity between thyroid and blood repertoires was quantified using the Morisita-Horn index. In TCRdb, the public reads were trimmed at Q25 with fastp and aligned with MiXCR, with productive beta chains retained. All rows with the same CDR3 protein become a single entry with the most common DNA and genes. The V and J calls reflect TCRdb's pipeline rather than the authors' work. This sample is represented by 200,000 to 300,000 distinct CDR3 sequences; 40% to 50% of them were singletons. The ten largest clones add up to about half of the sample.

V is shortened by 4 bases, J by 0 bases, and the region joining them spans 10 bases. The CDR3 covers 14 residues, taking in both the cysteine and the phenylalanine. Only the CDR3 part of the read is kept: 42 bases, read in frame from the first base. Based on the germline V gene, the CDR1 and CDR2 sequences are SNHLY and FYNNEI. Source material: peripheral blood. The chain joins TRBV2 to TRBJ2-7, with the D gene not confidently named. The source of this sequence is an adult man with Graves' ophthalmopathy. The CDR3 loop reads CASSAGSSSYEQYF. The nucleotide sequence reads TGTGCCAGCAGTGCGGGCTCTAGCTCCTACGAGCAGTACTTC.